The clone carrying this T cell receptor (beta chain) was observed a few times. This sample is part of a study of PD-L1 blockade in urothelial cancer. Some clones are missing from TCRdb's copy, which holds only in-frame ones; the method was immunoSEQ multiplex PCR. The sample lists 65,000 to 80,000 clones, around four fifths seen once, with roughly 4.8% in the top ten. CDR1 is DFQATT and CDR2 is SNEGSKA in the germline V gene (reference sequence). CDR3 length: 10 amino acids. V shed 7 bases and J shed 7 bases, with 8 bases lying between them. The receptor was isolated from a man between 65 and 80 years old with urothelial cancer. The sequencing here drew on PBMCs, taken around atezolizumab (anti-PD-L1) treatment. The chain is built from TRBV20-1 and TRBJ2-1; D is possibly TRBD1 (5 bases). The CDR3 here is CSGQRNEQFF. CDR3 bases: TGCAGTGGACAGCGAAATGAGCAGTTCTTC.